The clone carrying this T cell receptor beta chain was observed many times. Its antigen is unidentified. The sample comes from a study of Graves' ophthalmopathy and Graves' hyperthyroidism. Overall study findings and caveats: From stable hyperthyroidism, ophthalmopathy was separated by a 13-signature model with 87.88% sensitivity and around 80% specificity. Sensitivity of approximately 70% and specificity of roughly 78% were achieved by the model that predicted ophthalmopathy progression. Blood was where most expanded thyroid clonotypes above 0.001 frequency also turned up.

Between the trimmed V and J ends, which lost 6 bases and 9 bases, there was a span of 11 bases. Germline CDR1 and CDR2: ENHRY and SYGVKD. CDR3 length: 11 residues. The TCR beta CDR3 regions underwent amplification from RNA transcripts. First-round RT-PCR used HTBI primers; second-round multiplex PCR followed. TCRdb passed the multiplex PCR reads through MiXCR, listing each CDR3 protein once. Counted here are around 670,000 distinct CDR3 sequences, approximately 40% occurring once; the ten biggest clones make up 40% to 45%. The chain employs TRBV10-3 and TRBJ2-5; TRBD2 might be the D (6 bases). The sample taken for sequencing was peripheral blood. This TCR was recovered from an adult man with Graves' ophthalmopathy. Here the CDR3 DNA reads TGTGCCATCAGCCTCGGGGAGGCCCAGTACTTC. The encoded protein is CAISLGEAQYF.